This is a list of T cell receptor beta chains from one sample in a study of cytomegalovirus exposure and HLA in healthy donors. The method was immunoSEQ multiplex PCR; TCRdb's version includes in-frame clones alone and lacks a portion of them. The sample data list under 50,000 clones. Sequenced: PBMCs. The receptors originated from a male donor in good health and CMV-seronegative. The conserved cysteine and the conserved F or W are not part of the CDR3 here.

TRBJ1-5 TRBV19 ASSIGVGGLGNQPQH
TRBJ1-5 TRBV6-6 ASKYRDRLDWPQH
TRBJ1-5 TRBV4-1 ASSRPGQNQPQH
TRBJ2-2 TRBV5-6 ASSLGLAGNTGELF
TRBJ1-1 TRBV6-5 ASSYSTQGRAEAF
TRBJ1-3 TRBV4-3 ASSQDFGTGRRNTIY
TRBJ2-1 TRBV6-5 ASSMDYYANEQF
TRBJ2-7 TRBV6-1 ASSRDIGEQY
TRBJ2-1 TRBV28 ASSIHGLAGGSSYNEQF
TRBJ2-5 TRBV6-5 ASSYQGGRAQETQY
TRBJ2-7 TRBV2 ASSVATYEQY
TRBJ2-1 TRBV5-6 ASSLWGDEQF
TRBJ1-2 TRBV2 ASIREPGQHYGYT
TRBJ1-6 TRBV7-9 ASSLGAGQVASPLH
TRBJ2-1 TRBV29-1 SVSGGIYNEQF
TRBJ1-6 TRBV5-4 ASSLLGELPVGNSPLH
TRBJ1-3 TRBV9 ASSVDPGGFSIRNTIY
TRBJ1-5 TRBV10-1 ASCYRGEGATKQPQH
TRBJ2-7 TRBV4-1 ASSQIFRTGDEQY
TRBJ2-1 TRBV5-6 ASSPGTGGYNEQF
TRBJ1-5 TRBV25-1 ASIPDREDQPQH
TRBJ2-7 TRBV19 ASKRGQGSYEQY
TRBJ2-1 TRBV6-1 ASSEGTGPYNEQF
TRBJ1-2 TRBV29-1 SVGTGIPYGYT
TRBJ1-2 TRBV29-1 SVVQGPYGYT
TRBJ2-7 TRBV6-6 ASNQGLEFGEQY
TRBJ1-1 TRBV2 ASTGVQGLEDTEAF
TRBJ2-7 TRBV7-8 ASSIRDRGLEQY
TRBJ1-5 TRBV28 ASGPLDQPQH
TRBJ2-7 TRBV5-5 ASSLERFPSYEQY
TRBJ2-1 TRBV6-4 ASSRTQGRDEQF
TRBJ1-6 TRBV27 ASRRQPPSSYNSPLH
TRBJ1-1 TRBV10-1 ASSEGGNTEAF
TRBJ2-7 TRBV7-6 ASSLGLAKYEQY
TRBJ2-7 TRBV7-2 ASSFLGGAYEQY
TRBJ1-2 TRBV6-5 ASSYGTGDNYGYT
TRBJ2-2 TRBV18 ASSPPGQGSGELF
TRBJ2-7 TRBV6-5 ASSYSPTGGDYEQY
TRBJ1-1 TRBV4-2 ASSQEYRANTEAF
TRBJ1-1 TRBV30 AWLRRAEAF
TRBJ1-2 TRBV7-8 ASSPTGGIGYGYT
TRBJ1-5 TRBV10-3 AIGTGDSNQPQH
TRBJ1-1 TRBV7-9 ASSLFGTGSGVGAF
TRBJ1-2 TRBV29-1 SVEPGGYGYT
TRBJ2-7 TRBV5-1 ASSLAGTQNYEQY
TRBJ2-5 TRBV6-1 ASTWGEETQY